These T cell receptor beta chains were read from a single sample in a study of CD8 T cells in Susac syndrome. TCRdb re-called the immunoSEQ multiplex PCR reads through MiXCR, storing one row per CDR3 protein. This sample carries under 150,000 distinct CDR3 sequences, approximately 96% of them seen once, and the ten largest clones take roughly 0.08%. Sequenced: CD4+ T cells from PBMCs. These receptor sequences come from a human donor with Susac syndrome. Each CDR3 is given with its conserved first and last residue. A D gene is named only where the DNA matches it firmly.

D gene | J gene | V gene | CDR3 protein
NA | TRBJ2-1 | TRBV18 | CASSPRTGVSYNEQFF
NA | TRBJ2-1 | TRBV5-1 | CASWAGLHVNEQFF
NA | TRBJ2-1 | TRBV2 | CASSGAGALSYNEQFF
TRBD1 | TRBJ1-1 | TRBV5-4 | CASSIRQGLNTEAFF
NA | TRBJ2-2 | TRBV29-1 | CSVSPPGTTGELFF
TRBD2 | TRBJ2-1 | TRBV19 | CASASGRGQFF
TRBD2 | TRBJ2-1 | TRBV24-1 | CATTASSGPYNEQFF
NA | TRBJ2-7 | TRBV5-1 | CASRSSVDEQYF
TRBD2 | TRBJ2-3 | TRBV7-2 | CASSLLAGGVADTQYF
TRBD1 | TRBJ1-5 | TRBV27 | CASSFQGVDNQPQHF
TRBD1 | TRBJ2-5 | TRBV7-9 | CASSLDRGFGETQYF
TRBD1 | TRBJ2-7 | TRBV13 | CASTPPGQGGEQYF
TRBD2 | TRBJ2-1 | TRBV2 | CASSRTSGRDEQFF
NA | TRBJ2-7 | TRBV5-1 | CASSFGGTLYEQYF
TRBD2 | TRBJ2-3 | TRBV2 | CASSEAELAGGDTQYF
NA | TRBJ2-6 | TRBV4-1 | CASSQEGTRSGANVLTF
NA | TRBJ2-1 | TRBV10-3 | CAVLGLGDNEQFF
NA | TRBJ1-2 | TRBV20-1 | CSASGVGYGYTF
NA | TRBJ2-5 | TRBV28 | CASSLGGQGGETQYF
NA | TRBJ2-7 | TRBV28 | CASTIPFTGEQYF
TRBD2 | TRBJ2-3 | TRBV6-5 | CASSLSGASTDTQYF
TRBD1 | TRBJ1-2 | TRBV30 | CAWSQTPNLTGTRVCGYTF
NA | TRBJ2-7 | TRBV28 | CASTRPLSREQYF
NA | TRBJ2-1 | TRBV25-1 | CASRTVGEQFF
TRBD2 | TRBJ2-1 | TRBV20-1 | CSATTSGGLSSYNEQFF
NA | TRBJ1-1 | TRBV15 | CATSRDLVDKNTEAFF
TRBD1 | TRBJ1-3 | TRBV12-3/TRBV12-4 | CASRLTGGTGNTIYF
NA | TRBJ2-1 | TRBV12-3/TRBV12-4 | CASSFSPNEQFF
TRBD1 | TRBJ2-5 | TRBV5-6 | CASSRTGGRRGLWETQYF
TRBD1 | TRBJ1-1 | TRBV4-1 | CASSHGQEAFF
TRBD2 | TRBJ2-1 | TRBV29-1 | CSVEGLAGSYNEQFF
NA | TRBJ2-5 | TRBV20-1 | CSARDLRLARETQYF
TRBD2 | TRBJ2-5 | TRBV3-1 | CASSVYGGEETQYF
NA | TRBJ2-3 | TRBV9 | CASSVQALSTDTQYF
TRBD1 | TRBJ2-7 | TRBV18 | CASSPSWGQAEQYF
NA | TRBJ2-7 | TRBV12-3/TRBV12-4 | CASSSGSRQYF
NA | TRBJ1-2 | TRBV20-1 | CSASIMGANYGYTF
NA | TRBJ2-7 | TRBV5-1 | CASSWEQSAYEQYF
TRBD2 | TRBJ2-3 | TRBV12-3/TRBV12-4 | CASSLGGSSRDTQYF
NA | TRBJ2-7 | TRBV20-1 | CSASRGRRGVEQYF
TRBD1 | TRBJ1-1 | TRBV2 | CASMTGQGNTEAFF
NA | TRBJ1-1 | TRBV20-1 | CSARDLNTEAFF
NA | TRBJ2-2 | TRBV20-1 | CSASADTGELFF
TRBD2 | TRBJ2-3 | TRBV4-1 | CASSQAGLASTSTDTQYF
NA | TRBJ2-3 | TRBV24-1 | CATSDGRITDTQYF
NA | TRBJ2-5 | TRBV4-1 | CASSQDQRASRRETQYF
NA | TRBJ2-5 | TRBV20-1 | CSATDFIQETQYF
NA | TRBJ2-7 | TRBV29-1 | CSVGGRTTYEQYF
NA | TRBJ1-6 | TRBV29-1 | CSAQTGTSYNSPLHF
NA | TRBJ2-7 | TRBV6-5 | CASSPPGRGAEQYF
NA | TRBJ1-6 | TRBV12-3/TRBV12-4 | CASSDNRVSPLHF
TRBD2 | TRBJ2-1 | TRBV20-1 | CSASAGGNNEQFF
TRBD2 | TRBJ2-5 | TRBV29-1 | CSVETSIAGGQETQYF
TRBD1 | TRBJ1-6 | TRBV18 | CASSLQGEFNSPLHF
NA | TRBJ1-1 | TRBV12-5 | CASGLATGQHTEAFF